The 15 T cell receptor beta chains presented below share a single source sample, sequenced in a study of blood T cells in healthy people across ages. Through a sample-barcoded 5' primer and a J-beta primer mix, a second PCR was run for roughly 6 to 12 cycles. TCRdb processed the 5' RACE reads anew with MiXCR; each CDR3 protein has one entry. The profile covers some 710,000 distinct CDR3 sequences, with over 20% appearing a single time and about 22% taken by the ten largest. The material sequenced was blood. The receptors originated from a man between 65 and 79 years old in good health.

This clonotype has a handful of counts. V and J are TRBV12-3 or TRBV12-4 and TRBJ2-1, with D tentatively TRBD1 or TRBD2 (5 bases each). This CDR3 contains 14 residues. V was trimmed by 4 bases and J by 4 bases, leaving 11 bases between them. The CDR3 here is CASSYGTLYNEQFF. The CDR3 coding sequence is TGTGCCAGCAGTTACGGGACGCTATACAATGAGCAGTTCTTC.

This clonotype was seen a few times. The CDR3 DNA reads as TGCGCCAGCAGCTTGGAGGTGCCCGGGGAGCTGTTTTTT. It is translated as CASSLEVPGELFF. This rearrangement joins TRBV5-1 to TRBJ2-2, with D uncertain. Germline values: CDR1 SGHRS, CDR2 YFSETQ. Trimming took 0 bases from V and 6 from J, leaving 6 bases between them. The CDR3 consists of 13 residues.

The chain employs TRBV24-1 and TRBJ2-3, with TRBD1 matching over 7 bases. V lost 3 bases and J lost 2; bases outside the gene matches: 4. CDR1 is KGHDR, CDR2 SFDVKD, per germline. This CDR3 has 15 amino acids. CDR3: CATSDQGQTTDTQYF. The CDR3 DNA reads TGTGCCACCAGTGATCAGGGACAGACCACAGATACGCAGTATTTT.

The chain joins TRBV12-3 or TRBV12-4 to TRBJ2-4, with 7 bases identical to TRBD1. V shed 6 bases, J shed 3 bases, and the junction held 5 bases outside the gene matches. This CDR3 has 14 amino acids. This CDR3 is CASSRQGDKNIQYF. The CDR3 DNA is TGTGCCAGCAGCCGACAGGGTGACAAAAACATTCAGTACTTC.

Written as DNA, the CDR3 is TGTGCCAGTAACGGACAGTTGAACACTGAAGCTTTCTTT. This encodes CASNGQLNTEAFF. The V gene is TRBV19, the J gene TRBJ1-1; D might be TRBD1 (6 bases). V gave up 7 bases and J gave up 0 bases, with 9 bases separating them. Germline lookup yields CDR1 LNHDA and CDR2 SQIVND (reference sequence). The CDR3 has 13 residues.

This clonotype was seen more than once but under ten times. CDR3 in amino acids: CASSFGTGYQPQHF. CDR3 bases: TGTGCCAGCAGTTTTGGGACAGGATATCAGCCCCAGCATTTT. V gene TRBV12-3 or TRBV12-4 combines with J gene TRBJ1-5, with 8 bases matching TRBD1. CDR3 size: 14 residues. Trimming removed 3 bases from V and 5 bases from J; junction bases left unmatched: 3.

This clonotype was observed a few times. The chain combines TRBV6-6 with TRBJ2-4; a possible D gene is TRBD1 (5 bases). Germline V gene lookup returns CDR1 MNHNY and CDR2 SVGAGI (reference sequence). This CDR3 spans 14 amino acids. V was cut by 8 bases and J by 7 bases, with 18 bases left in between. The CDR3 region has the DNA TGTGCCAGCTCTAACTCAGGGCCAGGTAACATTCAGTACTTC. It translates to CASSNSGPGNIQYF.

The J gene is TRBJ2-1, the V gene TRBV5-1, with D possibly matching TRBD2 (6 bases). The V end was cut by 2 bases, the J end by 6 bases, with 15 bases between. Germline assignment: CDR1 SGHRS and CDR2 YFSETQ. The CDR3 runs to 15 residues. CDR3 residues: CASSFSSLEGNEQFF. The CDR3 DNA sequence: TGCGCCAGCAGCTTCTCCTCCCTGGAGGGCAATGAGCAGTTCTTC. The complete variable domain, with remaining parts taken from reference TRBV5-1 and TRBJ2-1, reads KAGVTQTPRYLIKTRGQQVTLSCSPISGHRSVSWYQQTPGQGLQFLFEYFSETQRNKGNFPGRFSGRQFSNSRSEMNVSTLELGDSALYLCASSFSSLEGNEQFFGPGTRLTVL.

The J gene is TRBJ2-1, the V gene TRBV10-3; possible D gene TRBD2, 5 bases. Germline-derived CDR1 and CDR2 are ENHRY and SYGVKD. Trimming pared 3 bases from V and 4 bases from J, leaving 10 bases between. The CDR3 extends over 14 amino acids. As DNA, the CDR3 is TGTGCCATCAGTGACGGGGAACCGTACAATGAGCAGTTCTTC. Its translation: CAISDGEPYNEQFF.

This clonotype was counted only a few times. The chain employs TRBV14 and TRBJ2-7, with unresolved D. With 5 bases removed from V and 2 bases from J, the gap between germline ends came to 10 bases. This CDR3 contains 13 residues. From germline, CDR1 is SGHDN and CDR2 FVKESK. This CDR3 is CASSSPPTYEQYF. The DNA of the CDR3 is TGTGCCAGCAGCTCTCCTCCCACCTACGAGCAGTACTTC.

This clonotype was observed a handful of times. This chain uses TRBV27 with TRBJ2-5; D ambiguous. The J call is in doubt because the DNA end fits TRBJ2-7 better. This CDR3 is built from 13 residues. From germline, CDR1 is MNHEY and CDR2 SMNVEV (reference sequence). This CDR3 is CASSDRLSYEQYF. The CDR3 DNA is TGTGCCAGCAGCGACCGCCTCTCGTACGAGCAGTACTTC.

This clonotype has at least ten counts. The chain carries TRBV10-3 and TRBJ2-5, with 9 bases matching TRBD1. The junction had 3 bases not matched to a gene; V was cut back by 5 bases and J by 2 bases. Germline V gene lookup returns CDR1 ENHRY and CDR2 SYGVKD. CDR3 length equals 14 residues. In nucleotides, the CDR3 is TGTGCCATCAGTCGGACAGGGGCGCAAGAGACCCAGTACTTC. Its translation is CAISRTGAQETQYF.

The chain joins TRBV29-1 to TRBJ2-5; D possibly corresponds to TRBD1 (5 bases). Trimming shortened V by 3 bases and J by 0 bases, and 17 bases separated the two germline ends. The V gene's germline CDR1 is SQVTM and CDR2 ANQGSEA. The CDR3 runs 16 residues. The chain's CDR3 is CSVDGKGASNQETQYF. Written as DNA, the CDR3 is TGCAGCGTTGATGGCAAAGGGGCGTCGAACCAAGAGACCCAGTACTTC.

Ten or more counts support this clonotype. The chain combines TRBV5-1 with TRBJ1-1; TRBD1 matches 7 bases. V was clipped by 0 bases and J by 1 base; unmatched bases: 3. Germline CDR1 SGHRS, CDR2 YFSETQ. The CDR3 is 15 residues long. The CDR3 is CASSLGGTANTEAFF. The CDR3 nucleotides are TGCGCCAGCAGCTTGGGCGGGACAGCGAACACTGAAGCTTTCTTT.

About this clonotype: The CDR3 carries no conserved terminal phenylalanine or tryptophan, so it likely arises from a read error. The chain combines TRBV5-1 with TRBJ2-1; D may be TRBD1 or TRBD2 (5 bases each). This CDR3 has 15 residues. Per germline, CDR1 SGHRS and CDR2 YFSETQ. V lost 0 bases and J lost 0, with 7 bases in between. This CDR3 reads CASSLVGASYNEQFL. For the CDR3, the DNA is TGCGCCAGCAGCTTGGTCGGGGCCTCCTACAATGAGCAGTTCTTG.